The 11 T cell receptor beta chains below all came from one sample that was sequenced in a study of blood T cell repertoires in COVID-19. Here immunoSEQ multiplex PCR was the method, and the copy in TCRdb shows in-frame clones only, minus some. The sample carries about 150,000 clones, around 81% recorded once. The specimen was PBMCs or T cells enriched from blood (not recorded which). The receptor set was obtained from a woman aged 40 to 50 who had recovered from COVID-19.

This clone occurred a few times. This chain links TRBV2 with TRBJ1-2, with TRBD1 matching 9 bases. V lost 6 bases, J lost 5 bases, and 1 base stayed unmatched. This CDR3 contains 12 residues. The germline gives CDR1 SNHLY, CDR2 FYNNEI. The CDR3, as DNA: TGTGCCAGCAGGGACAGGGGTTATGGCTACACCTTC. The encoded protein is CASRDRGYGYTF.

The rearrangement joins TRBV4-1 to TRBJ2-2, with TRBD2 matching 10 bases. V gave up 8 bases and J gave up 2 bases; unmatched junction bases: 14. Germline V lookup: CDR1 MGHRA, CDR2 YSYEKL. CDR3 size: 18 residues. The DNA of the CDR3 is TGCGCCAGCGGTATAGCGGGGGGCCTGGAAATAAACACCGGGGAGCTGTTTTTT. Protein sequence: CASGIAGGLEINTGELFF.

This chain links TRBV27 with TRBJ2-7; tentative D call: TRBD2 (5 bases). Germline CDR1 reads MNHEY; CDR2 reads SMNVEV (reference sequence). V was cut by 0 bases and J by 1 base, with 10 bases left in between. CDR3 length: 15 amino acids. In DNA, the CDR3 is TGTGCCAGCAGTTTATCGTTCAGCGGATCCTACGAGCAGTACTTC. This translates into CASSLSFSGSYEQYF.

This rearrangement joins TRBV2 to TRBJ2-1; D perhaps matches TRBD2 (5 bases). V lost 4 bases to trimming and J lost 4 bases, with 14 bases between them. The germline V gene has CDR1 SNHLY and CDR2 FYNNEI. The CDR3 runs to 15 residues. In DNA form, the CDR3 reads TGTGCCAGCAGTGTGGTTCCTAGCCCATACAATGAGCAGTTCTTC. It translates to CASSVVPSPYNEQFF.

The V gene is TRBV7-9, the J gene TRBJ2-5, with 8 bases fitting TRBD2. From germline, CDR1 is SEHNR and CDR2 FQNEAQ (reference sequence). V shed 0 bases and J 5 bases; nucleotides not matched to a gene: 8. The CDR3 covers 16 residues. The DNA of the CDR3 is TGTGCCAGCAGCTTAGCGTTCGGGGGGGCCCGGGAGACCCAGTACTTC. Translation gives CASSLAFGGARETQYF.

CDR3 in amino acids: CASSLLLAGYNEQFF. The CDR3 nucleotides read TGTGCCAGCAGCCTACTACTAGCGGGGTACAATGAGCAGTTCTTC. The V call is TRBV7-8, the J call TRBJ2-1; 10 bases map to TRBD2. J lost 4 bases, V lost 5 bases, and 5 bases had no gene match. The CDR3 is made up of 15 amino acids. Germline CDR1 is SGHVS and CDR2 is FQNEAQ.

This chain joins TRBV21-1 and TRBJ2-7; the table gives TRBD1 as D, unverified against the DNA. TRBV21-1 is assigned pseudogene status. CDR3 length equals 15 residues. The CDR3 DNA is TGTGCCAGCAGTAAAGGCAGGGACAGGGAATACGAGCAGTACTTC. It is translated as CASSKGRDREYEQYF.

The rearrangement links TRBV11-3 to TRBJ2-3, with D possibly TRBD2 on 5 matching bases. V was cut by 1 base and J by 1 base, with 9 bases left in between. The CDR3 covers 15 residues. Germline CDR1 reads SGHNT; CDR2 reads YENEEA. The CDR3 here is CASSLVGRGTDTQYF. The CDR3 DNA sequence: TGTGCCAGCAGCTTAGTGGGGAGAGGCACAGATACGCAGTATTTT.

The chain links TRBV7-8 to TRBJ2-3, with unresolved D. This CDR3 is built from 13 residues. Germline loops: CDR1 SGHVS, CDR2 FQNEAQ. V lost 0 bases and J 5 bases, leaving 6 bases between the germline ends. The CDR3 sequence: CASSLARGDTQYF. The CDR3 DNA reads TGTGCCAGCAGCTTAGCCCGAGGAGATACGCAGTATTTT.

J is TRBJ2-3 and V is TRBV3-1 (or the pseudogene TRBV3-2); 8 bases align to TRBD2. J lost 0 bases, V lost 3 bases, and 5 bases had no gene match. The CDR3 has 16 residues. The germline gives CDR1 LGHDT, CDR2 YNNKEL (reference sequence). The DNA of the CDR3 is TGTGCCAGCAGCCAGATTGGGACTAGGAGCACAGATACGCAGTATTTT. This encodes CASSQIGTRSTDTQYF.

The genes are TRBV29-1 and TRBJ2-5, with 9 bases lining up with TRBD1. The CDR3 is 15 residues long. With 3 bases clipped from V and 1 base from J, the junction kept 6 bases outside the gene matches. Germline V gene lookup returns CDR1 SQVTM and CDR2 ANQGSEA. This chain's CDR3 is CSVEGGTGPQETQYF. CDR3 bases: TGCAGCGTTGAGGGGGGGACAGGGCCCCAAGAGACCCAGTACTTC.